These 14 T cell receptor beta chains were all obtained from the same sample, sequenced in a study of vaccination and CD4 T cells after COVID-19. Cultured CD4+ T cells had their DNA profiled by the Oncomine TCR Beta short-read assay. In TCRdb, the PCR reads were re-called with MiXCR into one record per CDR3 protein. This table holds approximately 11,000 distinct CDR3 sequences, roughly two thirds found once. No cognate antigen is known for these TCRs. Stated treatment: roughly 11-day PBMC culture with coronavirus spike peptide pools or control peptides (ViraFEST assay). The sequencing here drew on CD4+ T cells from blood, cultured in vitro, taken before SARS-CoV-2 vaccination. The receptors here all came from a human donor who had recovered from COVID-19.

V usage is TRBV7-2 and J usage is TRBJ1-2; no clear D. CDR3 size: 12 residues. The germline gives CDR1 SGHTA, CDR2 FQGNSA. Trimming took off 3 bases at V and 7 bases at J, with 9 bases between the two ends. The CDR3 nucleotides are TGTGCCAGCAGCTTTTCTCATTCTGGCTACACCTTC. Its protein is CASSFSHSGYTF.

This rearrangement joins TRBV7-9 to TRBJ1-1; weak D call: TRBD1 (6 bases). Germline CDR1 SEHNR, CDR2 FQNEAQ (reference sequence). Deletions cut 0 bases from V and 4 bases from J, with 12 bases between. The CDR3 is 15 residues long. The CDR3 sequence is CASSLAVGAGTEAFF. The CDR3 DNA follows: TGTGCCAGCAGCTTAGCGGTGGGGGCGGGCACTGAAGCTTTCTTT.

This chain connects TRBV9 to TRBJ1-5; D possibly corresponds to TRBD1 (6 bases). The germline gives CDR1 SGDLS, CDR2 YYNGEE. The ends were cut back, 0 bases at V and 4 bases at J, with 11 bases in the middle. The CDR3 covers 15 residues. CDR3 coding DNA: TGTGCCAGCAGCGTAGGTTACGGACAGAATCAGCCCCAGCATTTT. This sequence encodes CASSVGYGQNQPQHF.

The V gene is TRBV18, the J gene TRBJ1-2, with a weak D call TRBD1 (6 bases). Germline CDR1 reads KGHSH; CDR2 reads LQKENI. V was cut by 5 bases and J by 2 bases, with 9 bases left in between. CDR3 size: 13 residues. The CDR3 nucleotides are TGTGCCAGCTCAGAGGACAGAAACTATGGCTACACCTTC. It codes for CASSEDRNYGYTF.

V and J are TRBV5-4 and TRBJ1-2; D is possibly TRBD1 (6 bases). The length of the CDR3 is 14 residues. V lost 5 bases and J 8 bases, leaving 19 bases between the germline ends. Germline assignment: CDR1 SGHNT and CDR2 YYREEE (reference sequence). The CDR3 nucleotides read TGTGCCAGCAGTGAACCTACGCTGCAGGGGGGCTACACCTTC. Translated: CASSEPTLQGGYTF.

In its sample, this clonotype was seen once. The chain couples TRBV7-2 to TRBJ2-5; D gene ambiguous. Germline assignment: CDR1 SGHTA and CDR2 FQGNSA. The length of the CDR3 is 11 residues. V was trimmed by 5 bases and J by 5 bases, leaving 6 bases between them. CDR3 protein: CASSRTETQYF. The CDR3 DNA follows: TGTGCCAGCAGCCGCACGGAGACCCAGTACTTC.

The rearrangement links TRBV20-1 to TRBJ1-5; D is unresolved. V was shortened by 4 bases and J by 6 bases, with 22 bases between the two germline ends. This CDR3 region has 16 residues. Looked up from germline, CDR1 is DFQATT and CDR2 is SNEGSKA (reference sequence). The CDR3 nucleotides read TGCAGTGCTAAAACGCCTCTGAACAGAGGATTTCAGCCCCAGCATTTT. Translation gives CSAKTPLNRGFQPQHF.

J is TRBJ2-7 and V is TRBV10-3; D perhaps matches TRBD2 (6 bases). The length of the CDR3 is 15 residues. The germline V and J ends were trimmed by 4 bases and 6 bases, with 19 bases remaining between them. CDR1 is ENHRY, CDR2 SYGVKD, per germline. The DNA for the CDR3 is TGTGCCATCAGTGCCCATAGCGGCGAGGGTAGCGAGCAGTACTTC. Translating gives CAISAHSGEGSEQYF.

This chain links TRBV20-1 with TRBJ2-5; D might be TRBD1 or TRBD2, each matching 6 bases. CDR1 and CDR2 (germline): DFQATT, SNEGSKA (reference sequence). The CDR3 length is 17 residues. Trimming pared 0 bases from V and 4 bases from J, leaving 21 bases between. The CDR3 spells CSARDWSSGGGGETQYF. The CDR3 DNA sequence: TGCAGTGCTAGAGATTGGAGTAGCGGAGGGGGAGGAGAGACCCAGTACTTC.

This clonotype was seen a handful of times. The chain recombines TRBV20-1 with TRBJ1-3; weak D call: TRBD1 (6 bases). CDR1 is DFQATT, CDR2 SNEGSKA, per germline (reference sequence). The CDR3 contains 14 residues. Trimming cost V 3 bases and J 2 bases, with 11 bases left between them. CDR3 region: CSARQAGAGNTIYF. Written as DNA, the CDR3 is TGCAGTGCTAGGCAAGCAGGGGCTGGAAACACCATATATTTT.

The V and J genes are TRBV6-5 and TRBJ2-5, with D possibly TRBD2 on 5 matching bases. Trimming pared 3 bases from V and 5 bases from J, leaving 13 bases between. The CDR3 is made up of 14 amino acids. CDR1 and CDR2 (germline): MNHEY, SVGAGI. CDR3 bases: TGTGCCAGCAGTTATCCTAGCCCGGGGGAGACCCAGTACTTC. It encodes CASSYPSPGETQYF.

V usage is TRBV6-1 and J usage is TRBJ2-5, with 10 bases that match TRBD1. Germline values: CDR1 MNHNS, CDR2 SASEGT. This CDR3 is 14 amino acids long. The V gene end was trimmed by 5 bases and the J gene end by 4 bases; junction bases not matched to a gene: 4. As DNA, the CDR3 is TGTGCCAGCAGTACTGGGACAGGGGTAGAGACCCAGTACTTC. It yields the protein CASSTGTGVETQYF.

The chain carries TRBV6-2 or TRBV6-3 and TRBJ2-5, with 7 bases that match TRBD1. In germline, CDR1 is MNHEY, CDR2 SVGEGT. Losses at the gene ends were 0 bases for V and 3 bases for J; bases not matched to a gene: 1. The CDR3 is 14 amino acids. The CDR3 DNA reads TGTGCCAGCAGTTACTCCGGGACAGAAGAGACCCAGTACTTC. Translating gives CASSYSGTEETQYF.

The rearrangement links TRBV6-1 to TRBJ1-5, with 8 bases aligning to TRBD1. The CDR3 extends over 13 amino acids. Germline V gene data show CDR1 as MNHNS and CDR2 as SASEGT. Trimming at V came to 7 bases and at J to 7 bases, leaving 6 bases not matched to a gene. CDR3 protein: CASTQGVGQPQHF. In nucleotides, the CDR3 is TGTGCCAGCACACAGGGGGTCGGCCAGCCCCAGCATTTT.